The 21 T cell receptor beta chains presented below share a single source sample, sequenced in a study of graft-versus-host responses after intestinal transplantation. Measured with immunoSEQ multiplex PCR; TCRdb has only the in-frame clones, and not every one. The table records fewer than 25,000 clones, around 47% of them present only once. The researchers put around 200,000 CFSE-labeled responder cells into plates with around 200,000 irradiated, violet-dye-labeled stimulator cells. Here the sequenced sample was alloreactive CD8+ T cells from a mixed lymphocyte reaction culture, taken before transplantation. Subset noted: CFSE-low proliferating T cells sorted from roughly 6-day pre-transplant mixed lymphocyte reaction (GvH or HvG direction). The receptors here all came from a human patient who was an organ donor for intestinal transplantation.

The genes are TRBV9 and TRBJ2-5; TRBD1 might be the D (6 bases). The CDR3 runs to 15 residues. Deletions cut 4 bases from V and 2 bases from J, with 15 bases between. Germline lookup yields CDR1 SGDLS and CDR2 YYNGEE. CDR3 loop: CASSPSGTGQETQYF. The CDR3 bases are TGTGCCAGCAGCCCGAGCGGTACAGGGCAAGAGACCCAGTACTTC.

The V gene is TRBV27, the J gene TRBJ2-1; 10 bases are a match to TRBD2. Germline CDR1 reads MNHEY; CDR2 reads SMNVEV (reference sequence). Losses at the gene ends were 5 bases for V and 4 bases for J; bases not matched to a gene: 11. This CDR3 has 17 amino acids. Here the CDR3 DNA reads TGTGCCAGCAGTCCTTGGGAACTAGCGGGAACGTACAATGAGCAGTTCTTC. Amino acid sequence: CASSPWELAGTYNEQFF.

The chain recombines TRBV7-9 with TRBJ1-1; D is ambiguous. The V gene lost 3 bases and the J gene lost 6 bases, with 8 bases spanning the gap. The CDR3 is 12 residues long. Per germline, CDR1 SEHNR and CDR2 FQNEAQ (reference sequence). The DNA for the CDR3 is TGTGCCAGCAGCTTTCTATGGTCTGAAGCTTTCTTT. Protein: CASSFLWSEAFF. Looking up the rest from reference TRBV7-9 and TRBJ1-1 gives the full variable domain: DTGVSQNPRHKITKRGQNVTFRCDPISEHNRLYWYRQTLGQGPEFLTYFQNEAQLEKSRLLSDRFSAERPKGSFSTLEIQRTEQGDSAMYLCASSFLWSEAFFGQGTRLTVV.

DNA for the CDR3: TGTGCCAGCAGTTTGTACACGGACAATTCACCCCTCCACTTT. Its translation: CASSLYTDNSPLHF. The genes are TRBV28 and TRBJ1-6; the D is unclear. The V end was cut by 3 bases, the J end by 7 bases, with 10 bases between. This CDR3 region has 14 residues. Germline CDR1 is MDHEN and CDR2 is SYDVKM.

This clone was observed a handful of times. The J gene is TRBJ2-3, the V gene TRBV30, with no clear D. Trimming removed 2 bases from V and 2 bases from J, with 17 bases in between. The CDR3 is 16 amino acids. Germline loops: CDR1 GTSNPN, CDR2 SVGIG (reference sequence). CDR3 coding DNA: TGTGCCTGGAGTCCCGACGGCGCGGTAGACACAGATACGCAGTATTTT. Protein product: CAWSPDGAVDTDTQYF.

For the CDR3, the DNA is TGTGCCAGCAGTTTAAGAATGTTTATCGGGACTATCAACCCTAACGGTGAGCAGTTCTTC. Protein sequence: CASSLRMFIGTINPNGEQFF. The genes are TRBV27 and TRBJ2-1, with 7 nucleotides matching TRBD2. The CDR3 loop spans 20 amino acids. V lost 2 bases to trimming and J lost 9 bases; unmatched junction nucleotides: 25. Germline CDR1 MNHEY, CDR2 SMNVEV (reference sequence).

The chain couples TRBV4-2 to TRBJ2-2; 10 bases are a match to TRBD2. The CDR3 has 17 residues. CDR1 and CDR2 from the germline V gene are LGHNA and YNFKEQ. Losses at the gene ends were 1 base for V and 4 bases for J; bases not matched to a gene: 6. CDR3 coding DNA: TGTGCCAGCAGCCAAGTAACCTGGACTAGCGGCACCGGGGAGCTGTTTTTT. Amino acids: CASSQVTWTSGTGELFF.

The chain employs TRBV11-2 and TRBJ2-3; D possibly corresponds to TRBD1 (6 bases). The CDR3 contains 14 residues. CDR1 and CDR2 from the germline V gene are SGHAT and FQNNGV. V dropped 4 bases and J dropped 5 bases, with 13 bases sitting between them. The CDR3: CASSWGPGGDTQYF. For the CDR3, the DNA is TGTGCCAGCAGCTGGGGGCCCGGAGGAGATACGCAGTATTTT.

The chain couples TRBV28 to TRBJ2-7; 9 bases align to TRBD1. The V segment lost 3 bases and the J segment 6 bases; nucleotides outside the gene matches: 15. CDR3 length: 17 residues. Germline V gene sequence: CDR1 MDHEN, CDR2 SYDVKM. CDR3 DNA: TGTGCCAGCAGTTTTTTTTATAGGGGACAGGGACCCTTCGAGCAGTACTTC. Translated, it gives CASSFFYRGQGPFEQYF.

The table lists this clone with a few counts. The gene calls are TRBV19 and TRBJ2-7; 9 nucleotides agree with TRBD2. CDR3 length: 15 amino acids. The V segment lost 5 bases and the J segment 3 bases; nucleotides outside the gene matches: 8. Germline CDR1 LNHDA, CDR2 SQIVND (reference sequence). This chain's CDR3 is CASSPASGAFYEQYF. DNA for the CDR3: TGTGCCAGTAGTCCGGCTAGCGGGGCCTTCTACGAGCAGTACTTC.

The chain links TRBV27 to TRBJ2-2, with TRBD1 matching over 7 bases. V lost 6 bases, J lost 3 bases, and 28 bases stayed unmatched. CDR1 is MNHEY and CDR2 is SMNVEV in the germline V gene (reference sequence). The CDR3 is 22 residues long. In nucleotides, the CDR3 is TGTGCCAGCAGGGATCCCCCGTACGAACACAGGGGTTGGCGATTGTACACCGGGGAGCTGTTTTTT. This codes for CASRDPPYEHRGWRLYTGELFF.

V gene TRBV27 combines with J gene TRBJ2-1; weak D call: TRBD1 (5 bases). Germline V gene sequence: CDR1 MNHEY, CDR2 SMNVEV (reference sequence). The CDR3 runs to 15 residues. V was pared by 1 base and J by 10 bases, with 17 bases between. The CDR3 sequence: CASSLWQGAPREQFF. Here the CDR3 DNA reads TGTGCCAGCAGTTTATGGCAGGGCGCCCCTCGGGAGCAGTTCTTC.

This clone is deemed medium-sized. The V gene is TRBV25-1, the J gene TRBJ2-1, with D uncertain. The CDR3 consists of 13 residues. Looked up from germline, CDR1 is MGHDK and CDR2 is SYGVNS. V was shortened by 5 bases and J by 6 bases, with 11 bases between the two germline ends. CDR3 sequence: CASSSSVFNEQFF. The CDR3, as DNA: TGTGCCAGCAGTAGCTCAGTATTCAATGAGCAGTTCTTC. The full variable domain, with the rest looked up from reference TRBV25-1 and TRBJ2-1, is EADIYQTPRYLVIGTGKKITLECSQTMGHDKMYWYQQDPGMELHLIHYSYGVNSTEKGDLSSESTVSRIRTEHFPLTLESARPSHTSQYLCASSSSVFNEQFFGPGTRLTVL.

V usage is TRBV28 and J usage is TRBJ2-1, with D maybe TRBD2 (6 bases). Trimming left V 4 bases short and J 0 bases short, with 16 bases between. There are 17 residues in the CDR3. Germline loops: CDR1 MDHEN, CDR2 SYDVKM. The CDR3 DNA follows: TGTGCCAGCAGTTCACCCCACCAGCGGGTCTCCTACAATGAGCAGTTCTTC. Its translation: CASSSPHQRVSYNEQFF.

The rearrangement joins TRBV10-2 to TRBJ2-1, with D tentatively TRBD2 (5 bases). The CDR3 totals 15 residues. The germline V gene has CDR1 WSHSY and CDR2 SAAADI. Trimming pared 6 bases from V and 3 bases from J, leaving 15 bases between. The CDR3 sequence: CASSAEPGIYNEQFF. In DNA form, the CDR3 reads TGCGCCAGCAGCGCGGAACCGGGAATCTACAATGAGCAGTTCTTC.

The V call is TRBV11-2, the J call TRBJ1-1; TRBD1 aligns across 8 bases. V shed 7 bases and J 0 bases; nucleotides not matched to a gene: 1. Germline V gene lookup returns CDR1 SGHAT and CDR2 FQNNGV. This CDR3 spans 13 amino acids. The CDR3 sequence is CASKTGVNTEAFF. The DNA of the CDR3 is TGTGCCAGCAAGACAGGGGTGAACACTGAAGCTTTCTTT.

This rearrangement joins TRBV6-6 to TRBJ1-2; no firm D call. Germline CDR1 reads MNHNY; CDR2 reads SVGAGI (reference sequence). Deletions cut 2 bases from V and 4 bases from J, with 17 bases between. The CDR3 consists of 16 residues. For the CDR3, the DNA is TGTGCCAGCAGTTACCCCACCGGCGTGGGGTCCTATGGCTACACCTTC. This gives the protein CASSYPTGVGSYGYTF.

This clone was counted a single time. V is TRBV9 and J is TRBJ2-2, with D uncertain. The germline V gene encodes CDR1 SGDLS and CDR2 YYNGEE. V gave up 4 bases and J gave up 1 base, with 5 bases separating them. The CDR3 has 13 amino acids. For the CDR3, the DNA is TGTGCCAGCAGCCCGAGGAACACCGGGGAGCTGTTTTTT. Its protein product is CASSPRNTGELFF.

In its sample, this clone is medium-sized (0.01 to 0.1%). The rearrangement uses TRBV5-4 and TRBJ2-7, with a weak D call TRBD2 (6 bases). This CDR3 is built from 13 residues. The germline V and J ends were trimmed by 4 bases and 4 bases, with 12 bases remaining between them. Germline lookup yields CDR1 SGHNT and CDR2 YYREEE (reference sequence). The CDR3 here is CASSLQEGYEQYF. The CDR3 DNA is TGTGCCAGCAGCCTTCAGGAGGGTTACGAGCAGTACTTC.

The rearrangement joins TRBV7-6 to TRBJ2-7, with D perhaps TRBD2 (6 bases). The CDR3 sequence is 14 residues long. Looked up from germline, CDR1 is SGHVS and CDR2 is FNYEAQ. Trimming pared 5 bases from V and 2 bases from J, leaving 13 bases between. CDR3 nucleotides: TGTGCCAGCAGCGATCCGGGACTGGCCTACGAGCAGTACTTC. It codes for CASSDPGLAYEQYF. The whole variable domain, filled in from reference TRBV7-6 and TRBJ2-7, reads GAGVSQSPRYKVTKRGQDVALRCDPISGHVSLYWYRQALGQGPEFLTYFNYEAQQDKSGLPNDRFSAERPEGSISTLTIQRTEQRDSAMYRCASSDPGLAYEQYFGPGTRLTVT.

The V gene is TRBV7-3, the J gene TRBJ2-6; TRBD2 matches 7 bases. There are 16 residues in the CDR3. With 5 bases clipped from V and 0 bases from J, the junction kept 4 bases outside the gene matches. Germline V CDR1 and CDR2: SGHTA, FQGTGA. The CDR3 spells CASSLLAGSGANVLTF. The CDR3 coding sequence is TGTGCCAGCAGCCTCTTAGCGGGCTCTGGGGCCAACGTCCTGACTTTC.